The 8 T cell receptor beta chains given below trace back to one sample, sequenced in a study of naive and memory T cell subsets. General study findings and limits: Naive repertoires, especially CD8, held a few larger clonotypes, possibly memory cells re-expressing CD45RA.

The beta constant-region primer was an equimolar mix of two oligonucleotides covering TRBC1 and TRBC2. Four rounds of PCR amplified the ligated cDNA using nested alpha and beta constant-region primers plus SP2. Via MiXCR, TCRdb re-called the UMI-ligation and nested PCR reads, giving one row per CDR3 protein. The table has around 160,000 distinct CDR3 sequences, approximately 22% seen once; the top ten hold over 0.09%. Their recognized antigens are unknown. The sequenced sample was naive CD4+ T cells from blood. These receptors were taken from a human donor in good health.

The chain recombines TRBV6-2 or TRBV6-3 with TRBJ1-3, with D tentatively TRBD1 (5 bases). Germline V gene data show CDR1 as MNHEY and CDR2 as SVGEGT. The length of the CDR3 is 15 residues. V was clipped by 2 bases and J by 1 base, with 9 bases between them. The CDR3 reads CASSYGGASGNTIYF. CDR3 sequence (DNA): TGTGCCAGCAGTTACGGCGGGGCATCTGGAAACACCATATATTTT.

This clonotype was observed a few times. The J gene is TRBJ2-7, the V gene TRBV6-6; the D gene is possibly TRBD1 (6 bases). Deletions cut 5 bases from V and 3 bases from J, with 8 bases between. The CDR3 has 12 residues. Germline V gene sequence: CDR1 MNHNY, CDR2 SVGAGI (reference sequence). The CDR3: CASSTQGYEQYF. For the CDR3, the DNA is TGTGCCAGCAGTACACAGGGCTACGAGCAGTACTTC.

This clonotype came up many times. The gene calls are TRBV19 and TRBJ2-5; D call uncertain. There are 13 residues in the CDR3. Trimming removed 6 bases at V and 1 base at J, with 9 bases between. Per germline, CDR1 LNHDA and CDR2 SQIVND (reference sequence). In DNA, the CDR3 is TGTGCCAGTAGCCAGAAGACCCAAGAGACCCAGTACTTC. Translating gives CASSQKTQETQYF.

The V call is TRBV15, the J call TRBJ1-1, with D unclear. This CDR3 is 14 amino acids long. Trimming removed 0 bases at V and 1 base at J, with 6 bases between. CDR1 is LNHNV, CDR2 YYDKDF, per germline (reference sequence). CDR3 in DNA: TGTGCCACCAGCAGAGAGACGAGGAACACTGAAGCTTTCTTT. Amino acid sequence: CATSRETRNTEAFF.

The J gene is TRBJ2-5, the V gene TRBV7-2; no firm D call. The CDR3 totals 15 residues. V was cut by 5 bases and J by 3 bases, with 16 bases left in between. Per germline, CDR1 SGHTA and CDR2 FQGNSA. CDR3 bases: TGTGCCAGCAGCATCAACCTGGCGACCAAAGAGACCCAGTACTTC. Its translation: CASSINLATKETQYF.

This clonotype was detected a few times. This rearrangement joins TRBV2 to TRBJ2-7; D is unclear. Germline V CDR1 and CDR2: SNHLY, FYNNEI. The V end was cut by 4 bases, the J end by 6 bases, with 13 bases between. The CDR3 length is 13 residues. CDR3 DNA sequence: TGTGCCAGCAGTGGTGGGGTATTTGGCGAGCAGTACTTC. Its translation: CASSGGVFGEQYF.

This clonotype was seen a few times. V usage is TRBV20-1 and J usage is TRBJ2-7, with a weak D call TRBD2 (6 bases). Germline CDR1 is DFQATT and CDR2 is SNEGSKA (reference sequence). The CDR3 runs to 11 residues. V shed 5 bases and J shed 10 bases, with 15 bases lying between them. DNA of the CDR3: TGCAGTGCTCGAGCTGAGGGAGGCCAGTACTTC. Protein: CSARAEGGQYF.

This clonotype was found a few times. V is TRBV13 and J is TRBJ2-3, with D perhaps being TRBD1 or TRBD2 (5 bases each). CDR1 is PRHDT, CDR2 FYEKMQ, per germline (reference sequence). This CDR3 is built from 15 residues. Trimming shortened V by 4 bases and J by 5 bases, and 16 bases separated the two germline ends. CDR3 protein: CASSSGPTGLDTQYF. CDR3 in DNA: TGTGCCAGCAGCTCGGGGCCTACCGGGTTAGATACGCAGTATTTT.